The source of this T cell receptor beta chain is a study of T cell responses to AZD1222 COVID-19 vaccine. Study results and limitations: Among spike-specific TCRs, nearly half reportedly target unmutated variant regions. Among the donors, most were white British and more were female, and clonal diversity was possibly underestimated.

Libraries were prepared by immunoSEQ multiplex PCR; TCRdb keeps only in-frame clonotypes and omits some of them. The table has about 120,000 clones, over 75% seen once. Note on this clone: Its antigen is not identified.

CDR3 length equals 14 residues. With 0 bases clipped from V and 5 bases from J, the junction kept 0 bases outside the gene matches. CDR1 is MNHEY and CDR2 is SVGEGT in the germline V gene. The TCR sequence derives from an adult in good health. Material: peripheral blood, obtained on day 0 of AZD1222 vaccination. The chain couples TRBV6-2 or TRBV6-3 to TRBJ1-5; 8 bases map to TRBD1. CDR3 residues: CASSYSDRDQPQHF. Here the CDR3 DNA reads TGTGCCAGCAGTTACTCGGACAGGGATCAGCCCCAGCATTTT.